The clone carrying this T cell receptor (beta chain) was counted a single time. The data originate from a study of T cell responses to AZD1222 COVID-19 vaccine. This table comes from immunoSEQ multiplex PCR, and its TCRdb copy is limited to in-frame clones, with some not included. The sample includes 250,000 to 300,000 clones, almost 95% of them seen just once. The sample was peripheral blood, taken 28 days after the second AZD1222 dose. The clonotype comes from an adult who received the AZD1222 COVID-19 vaccine.

This CDR3 is CASRSQETQYF. The CDR3 DNA sequence: TGTGCCAGCAGATCTCAAGAGACCCAGTACTTC. The chain links TRBV7-2 to TRBJ2-5; D unclear. The CDR3 loop spans 11 amino acids. Trimming shortened V by 6 bases and J by 2 bases, and 4 bases separated the two germline ends. Germline V gene sequence: CDR1 SGHTA, CDR2 FQGNSA. Full variable domain (missing parts from reference TRBV7-2 and TRBJ2-5): GAGVSQSPSNKVTEKGKDVELRCDPISGHTALYWYRQSLGQGLEFLIYFQGNSAPDKSGLPSDRFSAERTGGSVSTLTIQRTQQEDSAVYLCASRSQETQYFGPGTRLLVL.